This T cell receptor beta chain was obtained from a study of blood T cell repertoires in COVID-19. In the original processing: The authors estimated nucleated cell counts from reference gene primer amplification. The protocol was immunoSEQ multiplex PCR, while the TCRdb copy is restricted to in-frame clones and leaves out a portion. That table gives V, J and clone size, and the DNA gave D and trimming. The table lists fewer than 500,000 clones, 87% of them singletons. Either two negative PCRs, clearance, or symptom resolution qualified Cohort 3 donors as recovered. The CDR3 has 14 amino acids. V was clipped by 1 base and J by 5 bases, with 9 bases between them. CDR1 is SGHTS and CDR2 is YDEGEE in the germline V gene.

This TCR was sampled from a young woman who had recovered from COVID-19. The sequencing input was PBMCs or T cells enriched from blood (not recorded which). The genes are TRBV5-8 and TRBJ1-4, with D possibly being TRBD1 (5 bases). In nucleotides, the CDR3 is TGTGCCAGCAGCTTGCGACAGCCCAATGAAAAACTGTTTTTT. This gives the protein CASSLRQPNEKLFF.